This T cell receptor beta chain was obtained from a study of cytomegalovirus exposure and HLA in healthy donors. 13 Jbeta primers and 60 Vbeta primers were used for the PCR. Assay: immunoSEQ multiplex PCR; the TCRdb copy retains only in-frame clones and omits some. The sample carries 80,000 to 100,000 clones, around 77% recorded once. CDR1 and CDR2 (germline): LGHNA, YSLEER. This CDR3 has 16 amino acids. The V gene end was trimmed by 0 bases and the J gene end by 2 bases; junction bases not matched to a gene: 4. This clone has just a few counts. What it recognizes is unknown. At the DNA level, this CDR3 is encoded by other sequences in the same sample as well. Broader study findings: Data from an earlier analysis indicated that most TCR beta V segments were productive either about 90% or about 30% of the time. Presence/absence analyses took donor sequencing depth as roughly uniform. Three chains linked to CMV were shown in vitro to be specific for CMV antigens. A classifier reportedly called cytomegalovirus status with high sensitivity and specificity.

The sample consisted of PBMCs. The origin of this receptor is a man aged 45-65 years in good health and CMV-seropositive. This chain links TRBV4-3 with TRBJ1-1, with 9 positions matching TRBD1. Here the CDR3 reads CASSQDRGQGNTEAFF. CDR3 coding DNA: TGCGCCAGCAGCCAAGATAGGGGACAGGGAAACACTGAAGCTTTCTTT.